A single sample gave rise to the 27 T cell receptor beta chains below, sequenced in a study of early T cells in non-severe SARS-CoV-2 infection (dated by TCRdb to the early 2020s). The method was 5' RACE. Sequenced using a NextSeq 500. TCRdb reran the public reads through fastp at Q25 and MiXCR, keeping productive beta chains. Entries that share a CDR3 protein sequence are merged under the most common genes and DNA. The sample yields around 67,000 distinct CDR3 sequences; 11% were counted once. The ten most abundant clones make up 3% to 4.5% of the sample. Sequencing was carried out using whole blood. The receptor source for this set is an adult who was a healthcare worker with PCR-confirmed SARS-CoV-2 infection or an uninfected control (not recorded which).

The rearrangement joins TRBV6-1 to TRBJ1-2, with a possible D match to TRBD1 (5 bases). The CDR3 has 13 amino acids. The V gene lost 6 bases and the J gene lost 8 bases, with 16 bases spanning the gap. CDR1 is MNHNS, CDR2 SASEGT, per germline. CDR3 DNA: TGTGCCAGCAGGGACAACTCCAATACGGGCTACACCTTC. Translation: CASRDNSNTGYTF.

This clonotype has just a few counts. The chain joins TRBV20-1 to TRBJ2-1, with D maybe TRBD2 (6 bases). V lost 0 bases and J lost 0, with 9 bases in between. Germline values: CDR1 DFQATT, CDR2 SNEGSKA (reference sequence). CDR3 length equals 15 residues. The DNA for the CDR3 is TGCAGTGCTAGAGATGGGGGGAGCTCCTACAATGAGCAGTTCTTC. This codes for CSARDGGSSYNEQFF.

This clonotype has more than one count but fewer than ten. The chain recombines TRBV24-1 with TRBJ2-1, with a possible D match to TRBD1 (6 bases). The CDR3 sequence is 12 residues long. The germline CDR1 and CDR2 sequences are KGHDR and SFDVKD. Trimming pared 7 bases from V and 8 bases from J, leaving 11 bases between. CDR3 sequence reads: CATSTGIDEQFF. The CDR3 coding sequence is TGTGCCACCAGCACAGGGATCGATGAGCAGTTCTTC.

This chain connects TRBV9 to TRBJ2-6; D might be TRBD1 (5 bases). Germline V gene sequence: CDR1 SGDLS, CDR2 YYNGEE. The CDR3 is 15 residues long. The ends were cut back, 4 bases at V and 2 bases at J, with 10 bases in the middle. Here the CDR3 DNA reads TGTGCCAGCAGCCAGAAGGGGACTGGGGCCAACGTCCTGACTTTC. Translation: CASSQKGTGANVLTF.

This clonotype came up many times. The J gene is TRBJ1-1, the V gene TRBV10-3, with 8 bases fitting TRBD1. CDR3 size: 13 residues. The V segment lost 9 bases and the J segment 0 bases; nucleotides outside the gene matches: 3. Germline V gives CDR1 ENHRY, CDR2 SYGVKD. CDR3 DNA sequence: TGTGCCATAAGGACAGGGATGAACACTGAAGCTTTCTTT. Protein product: CAIRTGMNTEAFF.

This clonotype has a count of ten or more. V and J are TRBV14 and TRBJ1-2; D is unclear. The V and J ends lost 3 bases and 5 bases respectively, with 13 bases between them. This CDR3 spans 14 amino acids. Germline CDR1 is SGHDN and CDR2 is FVKESK. The CDR3 spells CASSQDIRIYGYTF. The CDR3 bases are TGTGCCAGCAGCCAGGATATAAGGATTTATGGCTACACCTTC. Full variable domain (outside the CDR3, taken from reference TRBV14 and TRBJ1-2): EAGVTQFPSHSVIEKGQTVTLRCDPISGHDNLYWYRRVMGKEIKFLLHFVKESKQDESGMPNNRFLAERTGGTYSTLKVQPAELEDSGVYFCASSQDIRIYGYTFGSGTRLTVV.

The genes are TRBV20-1 and TRBJ2-7; the match to TRBD2 covers 7 bases. Trimming took 6 bases from V and 3 from J; bases not matched to a gene: 5. Germline V gives CDR1 DFQATT, CDR2 SNEGSKA (reference sequence). The CDR3 runs to 12 residues. The CDR3 region has the DNA TGCAGTGCCCCTGGGGGGGGCTACGAGCAGTACTTC. Translation: CSAPGGGYEQYF.

This sequence joins TRBV7-3 and TRBJ1-6, with D unresolved. V lost 2 bases to trimming and J lost 7 bases, with 12 bases between them. Germline V gene data show CDR1 as SGHTA and CDR2 as FQGTGA. This CDR3 spans 15 amino acids. CDR3 in amino acids: CASSLGQMSNSPLHF. The CDR3 nucleotides are TGTGCCAGCAGCTTAGGCCAGATGTCGAATTCACCCCTCCACTTT.

Regarding this clonotype: The junction departs from the called germline gene at one end, perhaps through a read error. V gene TRBV20-1 combines with J gene TRBJ2-1; perhaps D is TRBD1 or TRBD2 (6 bases each). Per the germline V gene, CDR1 is DFQATT and CDR2 is SNEGSKA (reference sequence). The CDR3 runs 14 residues. CDR3 loop: CSPRGASSYNEQFF. The CDR3, as DNA: TGCAGTCCTAGGGGGGCTAGCAGTTACAATGAGCAGTTCTTC.

This clonotype has at least ten counts. The chain uses TRBV5-1 and TRBJ1-1; tentatively, D is TRBD1 (6 bases). Trimming removed 4 bases from V and 6 bases from J, with 22 bases in between. The CDR3 spans 16 residues. Germline CDR1 and CDR2: SGHRS and YFSETQ. CDR3 nucleotides: TGCGCCAGCAGCCTTTGGGGGCAGGGCATAACGTCTGAAGCTTTCTTT. Translating gives CASSLWGQGITSEAFF.

In this sample, this clonotype turned up many times. The chain combines TRBV27 with TRBJ2-1; the D gene is possibly TRBD1 (5 bases). V lost 7 bases and J 5 bases, leaving 12 bases between the germline ends. The CDR3 length is 13 residues. The germline V gene has CDR1 MNHEY and CDR2 SMNVEV (reference sequence). CDR3 in DNA: TGTGCCAGCAAAAACAGGAACAACAATGAGCAGTTCTTC. This translates into CASKNRNNNEQFF.

This clonotype was picked up many times. The V call is TRBV27, the J call TRBJ2-7, with 10 bases identical to TRBD2. Looked up from germline, CDR1 is MNHEY and CDR2 is SMNVEV (reference sequence). The CDR3 has 15 amino acids. Losses at the gene ends were 6 bases for V and 4 bases for J; bases not matched to a gene: 9. The CDR3 is CASRRTSSGSYEQYF. CDR3 nucleotides: TGTGCCAGCAGACGGACTTCTAGCGGGAGTTACGAGCAGTACTTC.

As DNA, the CDR3 is TGCGCCAGCAGCCAGAGACTAGCGGACTCCTACGAGCAGTACTTC. Residues: CASSQRLADSYEQYF. The rearrangement joins TRBV4-1 to TRBJ2-7; 9 nucleotides align to TRBD2. Trimming removed 3 bases from V and 0 bases from J; junction bases left unmatched: 3. The CDR3 extends over 15 amino acids. Germline assignment: CDR1 MGHRA and CDR2 YSYEKL.

Worth noting for this clonotype: This clone may be a read error of a much larger clone one base away. The rearrangement links TRBV11-3 to TRBJ2-5, with a possible D match to TRBD2 (6 bases). Germline CDR1 reads SGHNT; CDR2 reads YENEEA. The CDR3 consists of 14 residues. CDR3 DNA: TGTACCAGCAGCTTAAGGCGGGGTGGAGAGACCCAGTACTTC. Protein sequence: CTSSLRRGGETQYF.

In this sample, this clonotype turned up many times. This chain connects TRBV29-1 to TRBJ1-1, with unresolved D. This CDR3 contains 13 residues. CDR1 and CDR2 (germline): SQVTM, ANQGSEA. V dropped 7 bases and J dropped 1 base, with 13 bases sitting between them. The CDR3 region has the DNA TGCAGCGGCCAGAAGGGAGCGAACACTGAAGCTTTCTTT. It specifies CSGQKGANTEAFF.

This clonotype was seen repeatedly, ten times or more. This rearrangement joins TRBV18 to TRBJ2-5, with TRBD2 matching 8 bases. Trimming took 2 bases from V and 5 from J; bases not matched to a gene: 16. The CDR3 totals 18 residues. Looked up from germline, CDR1 is KGHSH and CDR2 is LQKENI. This chain's CDR3 is CASSPSGTGGPVLETQYF. For the CDR3, the DNA is TGTGCCAGCTCACCAAGTGGAACGGGAGGGCCTGTACTCGAGACCCAGTACTTC.

The V gene is TRBV6-6, the J gene TRBJ2-7; 9 bases are a match to TRBD2. The ends lost 2 bases at V and 3 bases at J; junction bases unmatched: 2. The CDR3 spans 14 residues. Germline loops: CDR1 MNHNY, CDR2 SVGAGI (reference sequence). The CDR3 region is CASSYAGGDYEQYF. The CDR3 nucleotides are TGTGCCAGCAGTTACGCGGGGGGGGACTACGAGCAGTACTTC.

The chain uses TRBV6-2 or TRBV6-3 and TRBJ2-5, with D possibly being TRBD1 or TRBD2 (5 bases each). V was shortened by 6 bases and J by 2 bases, with 10 bases between the two germline ends. The germline V gene has CDR1 MNHEY and CDR2 SVGEGT. The CDR3 is made up of 13 amino acids. The CDR3 coding sequence is TGTGCCAGCAGCGGGACGGTTCAAGAGACCCAGTACTTC. Translation: CASSGTVQETQYF.

This clonotype has ten or more counts. The V and J genes are TRBV6-1 and TRBJ2-5, with D tentatively TRBD2 (5 bases). V lost 5 bases to trimming and J lost 0 bases, with 13 bases between them. Germline V gene sequence: CDR1 MNHNS, CDR2 SASEGT. The CDR3 runs 15 residues. CDR3 protein: CASSYPAENQETQYF. CDR3 sequence (DNA): TGTGCCAGCAGTTATCCAGCGGAGAACCAAGAGACCCAGTACTTC.

This CDR3 reads CASSLVFLRNRSTDTQYF. For the CDR3, the DNA is TGTGCCAGCAGCTTGGTTTTCTTGAGGAACAGGAGCACAGATACGCAGTATTTT. This chain uses TRBV5-5 with TRBJ2-3; TRBD1 might be the D (5 bases). The CDR3 consists of 18 residues. Trimming removed 0 bases at V and 0 bases at J, with 17 bases between. From germline, CDR1 is SGHKS and CDR2 YYEKEE (reference sequence).

This clonotype was seen ten or more times. The rearrangement joins TRBV6-5 to TRBJ2-3; 11 nucleotides match TRBD2. V shed 2 bases, J shed 6 bases, and the junction held 7 bases outside the gene matches. Germline CDR1 and CDR2: MNHEY and SVGAGI. The CDR3 loop spans 16 amino acids. The chain's CDR3 is CASSYLTSGGTDTQYF. The CDR3 bases are TGTGCCAGCAGTTACCTAACTAGCGGGGGTACGGATACGCAGTATTTT.

This clonotype was seen repeatedly, ten times or more. The chain couples TRBV27 to TRBJ1-1; 8 bases line up with TRBD1. The CDR3 contains 17 residues. Germline V lookup: CDR1 MNHEY, CDR2 SMNVEV (reference sequence). The trim removed 5 bases at V and 1 base at J, leaving 12 bases unmatched. CDR3 sequence: CASSPHRGSAPNTEAFF. The DNA of the CDR3 is TGTGCCAGCAGTCCTCACAGGGGGTCGGCCCCGAACACTGAAGCTTTCTTT.

This clonotype came up many times. The rearrangement uses TRBV24-1 and TRBJ2-1, with D unclear. Trimming took 4 bases from V and 3 from J, leaving 12 bases between them. The CDR3 consists of 15 residues. CDR1 is KGHDR, CDR2 SFDVKD, per germline. CDR3 nucleotides: TGTGCCACCAGTGACCCCGTCGACGGCTACAATGAGCAGTTCTTC. The encoded protein is CATSDPVDGYNEQFF.

This chain links TRBV20-1 with TRBJ2-7; D uncertain. The germline V gene encodes CDR1 DFQATT and CDR2 SNEGSKA (reference sequence). The CDR3 has 12 amino acids. V was shortened by 3 bases and J by 5 bases, with 11 bases between the two germline ends. The CDR3, as DNA: TGCAGTGCTAGGGGTCCGGTCGACGAGCAGTACTTC. As protein: CSARGPVDEQYF.

This clonotype was seen many times. DNA of the CDR3: TGCAGTGCTACCAATTCAGACAGGGTCTCCTACGAGCAGTACTTC. Encoded protein: CSATNSDRVSYEQYF. The rearrangement links TRBV20-1 to TRBJ2-7; TRBD1 matches at 7 bases. Germline CDR1 is DFQATT and CDR2 is SNEGSKA (reference sequence). The CDR3 totals 15 residues. V lost 4 bases to trimming and J lost 0 bases; unmatched junction nucleotides: 9.

The rearrangement uses TRBV19 and TRBJ2-7; D is unresolved. Germline CDR1 LNHDA, CDR2 SQIVND (reference sequence). The V end lost 5 bases, the J end lost 0 bases, and 11 bases lay between the germline ends. This CDR3 is 14 amino acids long. CDR3 loop: CASSLTTDSYEQYF. The CDR3 bases are TGTGCCAGTAGTCTTACGACGGACTCCTACGAGCAGTACTTC. The full variable domain, its missing parts supplied by reference TRBV19 and TRBJ2-7, is DGGITQSPKYLFRKEGQNVTLSCEQNLNHDAMYWYRQDPGQGLRLIYYSQIVNDFQKGDIAEGYSVSREKKESFPLTVTSAQKNPTAFYLCASSLTTDSYEQYFGPGTRLTVT.

This clonotype showed up just a few times. This sequence joins TRBV29-1 and TRBJ1-1, with D possibly TRBD1 on 6 matching bases. This CDR3 is built from 13 residues. CDR1 is SQVTM, CDR2 ANQGSEA, per germline. V gave up 4 bases and J gave up 6 bases, with 15 bases separating them. CDR3 amino acids: CSVVGHLGPEAFF. The CDR3 DNA follows: TGCAGCGTTGTGGGACACCTAGGTCCTGAAGCTTTCTTT.